The 10 T cell receptor beta chains below were found in one sample sequenced in a study of human T cells and chemical hapten exposure. Regarding time point: healthy volunteer bleed at 2 weeks. The starting material, unfractionated whole blood, was used for total RNA extraction. TCRdb re-called the RACE reads with MiXCR, one entry per CDR3 protein. The table has more than 70,000 distinct CDR3 sequences, about 8.6% seen once; the top ten hold around 2.8%. The source material was whole blood. These TCRs come from a female donor in good health. Some clones in this sample may be carry-over from other donors' samples.

The chain combines TRBV12-3 or TRBV12-4 with TRBJ2-6; D is perhaps TRBD1 or TRBD2 (5 bases each). The CDR3 loop spans 17 amino acids. V lost 5 bases and J 1 base, leaving 15 bases between the germline ends. The CDR3 DNA sequence: TGTGCCAGCAGTCAGGGACGGCTGCAATCTGGGGCCAACGTCCTGACTTTC. Amino acids: CASSQGRLQSGANVLTF.

This clonotype appeared many times. The V gene is TRBV5-5, the J gene TRBJ1-1; D is unresolved. V lost 3 bases to trimming and J lost 3 bases, with 3 bases between them. From germline, CDR1 is SGHKS and CDR2 YYEKEE (reference sequence). There are 11 residues in the CDR3. CDR3: CASSSYTEAFF. As DNA, the CDR3 is TGTGCCAGCAGCTCCTACACTGAAGCTTTCTTT.

This clonotype came up many times. This chain joins TRBV29-1 and TRBJ2-7, with D unresolved. Germline-derived CDR1 and CDR2 are SQVTM and ANQGSEA. The CDR3 is 13 residues long. V lost 4 bases and J 1 base, leaving 11 bases between the germline ends. DNA of the CDR3: TGCAGCGTTGCTCCAAGATTGTCCTACGAGCAGTACTTC. It translates to CSVAPRLSYEQYF.

The chain couples TRBV29-1 to TRBJ1-5; perhaps TRBD1 as D (6 bases). There are 14 residues in the CDR3. V lost 7 bases and J lost 7, with 20 bases in between. Germline CDR1 is SQVTM and CDR2 is ANQGSEA. In nucleotides, the CDR3 is TGCAGCGCCCAAACCGGGGGAACAGGGCAGCCCCAGCATTTT. The encoded protein is CSAQTGGTGQPQHF.

The chain links TRBV6-2 or TRBV6-3 to TRBJ2-3; no firm D call. Germline V gene data show CDR1 as MNHEY and CDR2 as SVGEGT. Trimming removed 2 bases at V and 4 bases at J, with 13 bases between. This CDR3 comprises 15 residues. CDR3 sequence reads: CASSYEQLRADTQYF. CDR3 sequence (DNA): TGTGCCAGCAGTTACGAGCAACTCCGCGCAGATACGCAGTATTTT.

This clonotype was counted a few times. J is TRBJ2-3 and V is TRBV4-1; 8 bases match TRBD1. The V segment lost 1 base and the J segment 4 bases; nucleotides outside the gene matches: 7. This CDR3 is built from 16 residues. CDR1 and CDR2 (germline): MGHRA, YSYEKL. CDR3 region: CASSQVGQGGPDTQYF. CDR3 DNA sequence: TGCGCCAGCAGCCAAGTAGGACAGGGTGGCCCAGATACGCAGTATTTT.

This clonotype was counted a few times. The rearrangement uses TRBV2 and TRBJ2-2; TRBD1 aligns across 9 bases. The germline CDR1 and CDR2 sequences are SNHLY and FYNNEI. CDR3 size: 17 residues. Trimming at V came to 3 bases and at J to 0 bases, leaving 5 bases not matched to a gene. CDR3 nucleotide sequence: TGTGCCAGCAGTGAGCCTACAGGGGGCGCGAACACCGGGGAGCTGTTTTTT. Translated, it gives CASSEPTGGANTGELFF.

The chain recombines TRBV2 with TRBJ2-3, with TRBD1 as a possible D gene (5 bases). The length of the CDR3 is 16 residues. V was cut by 3 bases and J by 0 bases, with 13 bases left in between. CDR1 and CDR2 (germline): SNHLY, FYNNEI. The CDR3, as DNA: TGTGCCAGCAGTGACCTGGCACAGGCTAGCACAGATACGCAGTATTTT. Translated, it gives CASSDLAQASTDTQYF.

This clonotype occurred many times. This rearrangement joins TRBV2 to TRBJ2-3; D might be TRBD2 (6 bases). Germline values: CDR1 SNHLY, CDR2 FYNNEI. The CDR3 has 15 amino acids. With 5 bases removed from V and 2 bases from J, the gap between germline ends came to 14 bases. CDR3 DNA sequence: TGTGCCAGCAGTCTGGGAGGAGAATACACAGATACGCAGTATTTT. Translated: CASSLGGEYTDTQYF.

This clonotype showed up just a few times. V gene TRBV28 combines with J gene TRBJ1-1; a possible D gene is TRBD1 (5 bases). Germline assignment: CDR1 MDHEN and CDR2 SYDVKM. The CDR3 spans 17 residues. The V gene lost 2 bases and the J gene lost 4 bases, with 20 bases spanning the gap. CDR3 bases: TGTGCCAGCAGTTTAATCCCCCCAACAGAAAGGGGCACTGAAGCTTTCTTT. The encoded protein is CASSLIPPTERGTEAFF.